These 30 T cell receptor beta chains were all obtained from the same sample, sequenced in a study of blood T cell repertoires in COVID-19 (dated by TCRdb to 2020 to 2022). Library creation used the immunoSEQ multiplex PCR assay. The table comes from immuneACCESS by way of TCRdb, which keeps in-frame sequences with V and J called. Part of the clones is missing from these tables; in studies checked, under half for an unresolved V gene and the rest for unknown reasons. This sample has 200,000 to 250,000 clones in its table, and roughly 79% of those were observed once. Clones ranked in the top ten supply approximately 7.5% of the sample. Source material: peripheral blood. The receptors were gathered from a woman aged 80 or older with COVID-19, enrolled during active disease.

The genes are TRBV30 and TRBJ1-2; tentatively, D is TRBD1 (6 bases). This CDR3 spans 13 amino acids. Per germline, CDR1 GTSNPN and CDR2 SVGIG (reference sequence). Between the trimmed V and J ends, which lost 0 bases and 7 bases, there was a span of 12 bases. CDR3: CAWSVLRRGGYTF. CDR3 DNA: TGTGCCTGGAGTGTACTCCGCAGGGGTGGCTACACCTTC.

The rearrangement links TRBV9 to TRBJ1-3, with 7 bases aligning to TRBD1. The ends lost 0 bases at V and 8 bases at J; junction bases unmatched: 8. The CDR3 has 15 amino acids. Germline V gene sequence: CDR1 SGDLS, CDR2 YYNGEE. The CDR3 here is CASSVGQGGLHTIYF. In nucleotides, the CDR3 is TGTGCCAGCAGCGTAGGACAGGGTGGTTTACACACCATATATTTT.

The chain is built from TRBV5-6 and TRBJ1-1, with D unresolved. Germline V gene sequence: CDR1 SGHDT, CDR2 YYEEEE. The CDR3 runs 14 residues. With 1 base removed from V and 11 bases from J, the gap between germline ends came to 18 bases. As DNA, the CDR3 is TGTGCCAGCAGCTTGCGTTCAGCGGCGGGGTTGGCTTTCTTT. It codes for CASSLRSAAGLAFF.

The CDR3 here is CASTPGGTGELFF. In nucleotides, the CDR3 is TGTGCCAGCACTCCCGGGGGCACCGGGGAGCTGTTTTTT. The rearrangement links TRBV12-3 or TRBV12-4 to TRBJ2-2; TRBD2 might be the D (6 bases). The V gene lost 7 bases and the J gene lost 4 bases, with 10 bases spanning the gap. The CDR3 has 13 residues.

A few counts support this clone. The gene calls are TRBV29-1 and TRBJ1-5, with 12 bases lining up with TRBD1. The CDR3 has 16 residues. V trimming: 6 bases; J trimming: 2 bases; junction bases outside the gene matches: 8. Per germline, CDR1 SQVTM and CDR2 ANQGSEA. CDR3 region: CSVAGTGGPGNQPQHF. In DNA, the CDR3 is TGCAGCGTGGCCGGGACAGGGGGCCCGGGCAATCAGCCCCAGCATTTT.

The CDR3 region has the DNA TGTGCCAGCACCTACGTCTCCGCCCGCACAGATACGCAGTATTTT. It is translated as CASTYVSARTDTQYF. The J gene is TRBJ2-3, the V gene TRBV5-6; unclear D gene. The CDR3 has 15 amino acids. The germline V gene has CDR1 SGHDT and CDR2 YYEEEE. Trimming took 6 bases from V and 1 from J, leaving 15 bases between them.

This clone was detected a few times. This chain joins TRBV12-3 or TRBV12-4 and TRBJ1-1, with unresolved D. The CDR3 has 11 residues. The germline V and J ends were trimmed by 1 base and 8 bases, with 5 bases remaining between them. The CDR3 here is CASSLESEAFF. The CDR3 nucleotides read TGTGCCAGCAGTTTAGAATCGGAAGCTTTCTTT.

V gene TRBV6-2 or TRBV6-3 combines with J gene TRBJ2-1, with 7 bases lining up with TRBD2. Trimming removed 2 bases from V and 7 bases from J; junction bases left unmatched: 8. Germline V gene lookup returns CDR1 MNHEY and CDR2 SVGEGT. The CDR3 covers 15 residues. CDR3 amino acids: CASSYQASGLNEQFF. Written as DNA, the CDR3 is TGTGCCAGCAGTTACCAGGCTAGCGGACTTAATGAGCAGTTCTTC.

The chain is built from TRBV3-1 (or the pseudogene TRBV3-2) and TRBJ1-5; 7 nucleotides align to TRBD1. Trimming at V came to 2 bases and at J to 2 bases, leaving 3 bases not matched to a gene. This CDR3 has 15 amino acids. Germline CDR1 and CDR2: LGHDT and YNNKEL (reference sequence). The chain's CDR3 is CASSQSTGGNQPQHF. The CDR3 bases are TGTGCCAGCAGCCAATCTACAGGGGGCAATCAGCCCCAGCATTTT.

CDR3 sequence reads: CASSPRTGKETQYF. Here the CDR3 DNA reads TGTGCCAGCTCACCCAGGACAGGGAAGGAGACCCAGTACTTC. V gene TRBV18 combines with J gene TRBJ2-5; 8 nucleotides match TRBD1. Per germline, CDR1 KGHSH and CDR2 LQKENI. V dropped 3 bases and J dropped 5; count of bases not matched to a gene: 5. The CDR3 has 14 amino acids.

The chain's CDR3 is CASSLSRGANEQFF. CDR3 coding DNA: TGTGCCAGCAGCTTAAGCAGGGGTGCCAATGAGCAGTTCTTC. V is TRBV11-2 and J is TRBJ2-1; tentatively, D is TRBD1 (6 bases). Germline-derived CDR1 and CDR2 are SGHAT and FQNNGV. V was trimmed by 2 bases and J by 6 bases, leaving 11 bases between them. The CDR3 is 14 residues long.

The V and J genes are TRBV10-1 and TRBJ2-7; 9 positions match TRBD2. CDR1 is WNHNN, CDR2 SYGVQD, per germline (reference sequence). J was trimmed by 0 bases and V by 0 bases; bases with no gene match: 3. The CDR3 length is 16 residues. CDR3 amino acids: CASSESLAGLSYEQYF. Written as DNA, the CDR3 is TGCGCCAGCAGTGAGTCTCTAGCGGGACTCTCCTACGAGCAGTACTTC.

The CDR3 nucleotides are TGTGCCAGCAGCGCCCGAGAGAGGAGATATGAAGCTTTCTTT. Its protein is CASSARERRYEAFF. V is TRBV9 and J is TRBJ1-1; D not resolved. The CDR3 has 14 amino acids. Trimming removed 3 bases from V and 7 bases from J, with 16 bases in between. Germline V gene sequence: CDR1 SGDLS, CDR2 YYNGEE.

This clone was seen only a few times. This chain joins TRBV5-5 and TRBJ2-3; 13 positions match TRBD2. V was pared by 0 bases and J by 6 bases, with 4 bases of the junction left unmatched. Germline lookup yields CDR1 SGHKS and CDR2 YYEKEE (reference sequence). CDR3 size: 16 residues. CDR3 in amino acids: CASSLATSGGWDTQYF. In DNA, the CDR3 is TGTGCCAGCAGCTTGGCGACTAGCGGGGGGTGGGATACGCAGTATTTT. Based on the CDR3 plus reference TRBV5-5 and TRBJ2-3, the full variable domain is DAGVTQSPTHLIKTRGQQVTLRCSPISGHKSVSWYQQVLGQGPQFIFQYYEKEERGRGNFPDRFSARQFPNYSSELNVNALLLGDSALYLCASSLATSGGWDTQYFGPGTRLTVL.

V gene TRBV7-8 combines with J gene TRBJ1-2, with 9 positions matching TRBD1. Germline values: CDR1 SGHVS, CDR2 FQNEAQ. This CDR3 comprises 13 residues. Trimming cost V 5 bases and J 10 bases; bases outside gene matches: 8. CDR3 sequence: CASSPGQGGDYTF. The CDR3 DNA sequence: TGTGCCAGCAGCCCGGGACAGGGAGGTGACTACACCTTC.

The chain combines TRBV30 with TRBJ1-3; D is unclear. CDR3 size: 14 residues. V was trimmed by 3 bases and J by 3 bases, leaving 12 bases between them. CDR1 GTSNPN and CDR2 SVGIG come from the germline V gene (reference sequence). This CDR3 reads CAWRHRGGGNTIYF. In DNA, the CDR3 is TGTGCCTGGAGGCATCGGGGAGGTGGAAACACCATATATTTT.

The chain is built from TRBV19 and TRBJ1-2; 8 positions agree with TRBD1. The V gene end was trimmed by 7 bases and the J gene end by 6 bases; junction bases not matched to a gene: 10. CDR1 LNHDA and CDR2 SQIVND come from the germline V gene (reference sequence). The CDR3 totals 14 residues. CDR3 sequence (DNA): TGTGCCAGTACCGCCGACCGGGACAGGCATGGCTACACCTTC. It yields the protein CASTADRDRHGYTF.

The J gene is TRBJ1-2, the V gene TRBV9; 10 nucleotides line up with TRBD1. The CDR3 is 15 amino acids. Germline V gene data show CDR1 as SGDLS and CDR2 as YYNGEE. V was clipped by 3 bases and J by 2 bases; unmatched bases: 4. This chain's CDR3 is CASSALGQGNYGYTF. The CDR3 DNA follows: TGTGCCAGCAGCGCCTTGGGACAGGGGAACTATGGCTACACCTTC.

DNA of the CDR3: TGTGCCAGCAGCTCTACTAGCTTAGAGACCCAGTACTTC. It specifies CASSSTSLETQYF. The chain has TRBV11-2 and TRBJ2-5, with D perhaps TRBD2 (6 bases). Germline V CDR1 and CDR2: SGHAT, FQNNGV. V was trimmed by 4 bases and J by 4 bases, leaving 10 bases between them. CDR3 length: 13 amino acids.

This chain uses TRBV6-6 with TRBJ1-1; 10 nucleotides align to TRBD1. V dropped 8 bases and J dropped 7; count of bases not matched to a gene: 13. Germline CDR1 is MNHNY and CDR2 is SVGAGI (reference sequence). This CDR3 is built from 15 residues. CDR3 sequence reads: CASHGLGTGDGEAFF. CDR3 DNA sequence: TGTGCCAGCCACGGCCTGGGGACAGGGGACGGTGAAGCTTTCTTT.

The chain joins TRBV21-1 to TRBJ2-2; the table's D call, TRBD1, has no DNA check behind it. TRBV21-1 is reported as a pseudogene. The CDR3 extends over 15 amino acids. CDR3 coding DNA: TGTGCCAGCAGCGGTATAGCAGGGAAGGGCGGGGAGCTGTTTTTT. This translates into CASSGIAGKGGELFF.

This clone was observed once. V and J are TRBV25-1 and TRBJ2-1, with TRBD2 identical over 12 bases. The CDR3 is 16 amino acids. In germline, CDR1 is MGHDK, CDR2 SYGVNS. Trimming took 2 bases from V and 5 from J; bases not matched to a gene: 4. CDR3 bases: TGTGCCAGCAGTGAACCGGGACTAGCGGGCCACAATGAGCAGTTCTTC. It is translated as CASSEPGLAGHNEQFF.

V and J are TRBV27 and TRBJ2-7, with D maybe TRBD1 (6 bases). The CDR3 is 15 amino acids. V lost 5 bases to trimming and J lost 3 bases, with 17 bases between them. Germline values: CDR1 MNHEY, CDR2 SMNVEV (reference sequence). The CDR3 region is CASSPRWGLNYEQYF. The DNA for the CDR3 is TGTGCCAGCAGTCCTCGGTGGGGGCTGAACTACGAGCAGTACTTC.

Here the CDR3 reads CASSARGLAGMNEQFF. The CDR3, as DNA: TGTGCCAGCAGCGCCCGCGGACTAGCGGGAATGAATGAGCAGTTCTTC. The gene calls are TRBV13 and TRBJ2-1, with TRBD2 matching 12 bases. Germline V CDR1 and CDR2: PRHDT, FYEKMQ (reference sequence). This CDR3 is 16 amino acids long. V lost 5 bases to trimming and J lost 7 bases; unmatched junction nucleotides: 9. Full variable domain (outside the CDR3, taken from reference TRBV13 and TRBJ2-1): AAGVIQSPRHLIKEKRETATLKCYPIPRHDTVYWYQQGPGQDPQFLISFYEKMQSDKGSIPDRFSAQQFSDYHSELNMSSLELGDSALYFCASSARGLAGMNEQFFGPGTRLTVL.

CDR3 bases: TGTGCCAGCAGCTTAAAGGCGGGGGATGAGCAGTTCTTC. Translating it yields CASSLKAGDEQFF. The J gene is TRBJ2-1, the V gene TRBV7-3; 7 bases are shared with TRBD2. Germline V gives CDR1 SGHTA, CDR2 FQGTGA. The ends lost 1 base at V and 8 bases at J; junction bases unmatched: 2. The CDR3 is made up of 13 amino acids.

This clone was seen only a few times. This chain connects TRBV25-1 to TRBJ1-1; D might be TRBD1 (6 bases). Germline CDR1 MGHDK, CDR2 SYGVNS. The CDR3 extends over 13 amino acids. Deletions cut 7 bases from V and 2 bases from J, with 11 bases between. CDR3 sequence (DNA): TGTGCCAGCACCTCAGGGGTTAACACTGAAGCTTTCTTT. Encoded protein: CASTSGVNTEAFF.

The rearrangement joins TRBV6-5 to TRBJ2-1, with 11 bases identical to TRBD2. CDR3 length: 13 amino acids. The V and J ends lost 9 bases and 6 bases, in that order; junction bases with no gene match: 4. Germline CDR1 is MNHEY and CDR2 is SVGAGI. CDR3 region: CASSTSGINEQFF. The CDR3 DNA reads as TGTGCCAGTTCGACTAGCGGGATCAATGAGCAGTTCTTC.

This clone was detected only once. J is TRBJ2-3 and V is TRBV5-1; D unclear. The CDR3 runs 11 residues. With 4 bases removed from V and 2 bases from J, the gap between germline ends came to 2 bases. Germline CDR1 SGHRS, CDR2 YFSETQ. The CDR3 nucleotides read TGCGCCAGCAGCCACACAGATACGCAGTATTTT. Translation: CASSHTDTQYF.

V and J are TRBV5-1 and TRBJ1-3, with a tentative D call TRBD1 (6 bases). Trimming removed 3 bases from V and 4 bases from J, with 11 bases in between. Germline CDR1 is SGHRS and CDR2 is YFSETQ. The CDR3 extends over 14 amino acids. The DNA of the CDR3 is TGCGCCAGCAGCTCCCAGGGGCTAGGAAACACCATATATTTT. It encodes CASSSQGLGNTIYF.

The chain has TRBV29-1 and TRBJ2-3, with D tentatively TRBD1 (6 bases). Germline assignment: CDR1 SQVTM and CDR2 ANQGSEA. The CDR3 has 13 amino acids. V was clipped by 5 bases and J by 4 bases, with 13 bases between them. CDR3 residues: CSVITGSPDTQYF. As DNA, the CDR3 is TGCAGCGTTATCACAGGGTCTCCAGATACGCAGTATTTT.